This T cell receptor beta chain was captured by sequencing in a study of spatial heterogeneity in lung cancer. This clonotype occurred many times. This sample's time point: blood at routine non-recurrence follow-up after resection. Unique molecular identifiers, one per molecule, were present on every TCR cDNA molecule. TCRdb re-analysed the 5' RACE reads in MiXCR, keeping a single row per CDR3 protein. The sample carries 45,000 to 50,000 distinct CDR3 sequences, 12% recorded once. The germline V and J ends were trimmed by 3 bases and 4 bases, with 12 bases remaining between them. CDR3 size: 15 residues. Germline-derived CDR1 and CDR2 are SGHNT and YENEEA.

The material sequenced was PBMCs, taken at follow-up. The sequence derives from a male donor with early-stage non-small cell lung cancer. The gene calls are TRBV11-3 and TRBJ2-2; no firm D call. The CDR3 spells CASSFAAGTTGELFF. In DNA, the CDR3 is TGTGCCAGCAGCTTCGCCGCAGGTACCACCGGGGAGCTGTTTTTT.